Listed here is a single TCR beta chain. What it binds is unknown. This entry belongs to a study of identifying expanded T cells in peripheral blood. Study-level findings and limits: Across healthy donors, higher total template counts meant significantly greater roughly 2-week count variance.

Repertoires were generated with immunoSEQ multiplex PCR, while TCRdb's copy carries only in-frame clones and drops some. The sample includes about 110,000 clones, about 85% of them seen just once. No infections or other immune events were documented during collection. In germline, CDR1 is SGHDT, CDR2 YYEEEE. V was clipped by 1 base and J by 2 bases, with 11 bases between them. The CDR3 is 15 residues long. The receptor was derived from a person between 18 and 70 years old in good health. Sample: blood. The chain uses TRBV5-6 and TRBJ2-3, with D perhaps matching TRBD2 (5 bases). CDR3 in amino acids: CASSLYERTTDTQYF. CDR3 nucleotides: TGTGCCAGCAGCTTGTATGAGCGGACCACAGATACGCAGTATTTT.